One sample yielded the 22 T cell receptor beta chains listed below, sequenced in a study of regulatory and conventional T cells in RAG deficiency. Assay used: immunoSEQ multiplex PCR; TCRdb lists only in-frame clones, some missing. The sample includes around 30,000 clones, over 80% of them seen just once. These data are also associated with another study on regulatory T cells. Per that paper: The primer mix had 52 TRBV and 13 TRBJ primers.

Material for sequencing was CD8+ T cells sorted from blood. Receptor source: a human donor in good health.

The chain has TRBV11-2 and TRBJ2-3; 8 bases match TRBD1. Trimming at V came to 5 bases and at J to 1 base, leaving 5 bases not matched to a gene. Germline values: CDR1 SGHAT, CDR2 FQNNGV. The length of the CDR3 is 15 residues. The CDR3 bases are TGTGCCAGCAGCCGAGGGACAGGAGGCACAGATACGCAGTATTTT. Translating gives CASSRGTGGTDTQYF.

The chain carries TRBV10-3 and TRBJ2-7, with 8 nucleotides matching TRBD2. Germline V lookup: CDR1 ENHRY, CDR2 SYGVKD. This CDR3 has 14 residues. V trimming: 2 bases; J trimming: 3 bases; junction bases outside the gene matches: 3. The chain's CDR3 is CAISEGAGGYEQYF. The CDR3 DNA reads TGTGCCATCAGTGAGGGGGCGGGAGGCTACGAGCAGTACTTC.

The chain couples TRBV10-1 to TRBJ2-2, with TRBD1 matching 7 bases. There are 17 residues in the CDR3. Germline CDR1 WNHNN, CDR2 SYGVQD (reference sequence). The V gene end was trimmed by 4 bases and the J gene end by 6 bases; junction bases not matched to a gene: 14. This chain's CDR3 is CASSGARTGTIAGELFF. The CDR3 coding sequence is TGCGCCAGCAGTGGGGCCAGGACAGGCACCATCGCCGGGGAGCTGTTTTTT.

This clone was seen at least ten times. The chain has TRBV7-9 and TRBJ1-2; 12 positions agree with TRBD1. The CDR3 contains 17 residues. V was clipped by 5 bases and J by 4 bases; unmatched bases: 11. Germline CDR1 and CDR2: SEHNR and FQNEAQ (reference sequence). The CDR3 coding sequence is TGTGCCAGCAGCCCAACCGGGACAGGGGGCTCGGCCTATGGCTACACCTTC. This sequence encodes CASSPTGTGGSAYGYTF.

The V call is TRBV7-9, the J call TRBJ1-2; unclear D gene. Germline assignment: CDR1 SEHNR and CDR2 FQNEAQ (reference sequence). The CDR3 has 13 residues. Trimming took 1 base from V and 3 from J, leaving 6 bases between them. CDR3 sequence reads: CASSLDRHYGYTF. The CDR3 DNA follows: TGTGCCAGCAGCTTAGACCGACACTATGGCTACACCTTC.

The chain links TRBV7-9 to TRBJ2-7; no firm D call. Looked up from germline, CDR1 is SEHNR and CDR2 is FQNEAQ (reference sequence). This CDR3 comprises 12 residues. The V gene lost 3 bases and the J gene lost 2 bases, with 5 bases spanning the gap. The CDR3 region has the DNA TGTGCCAGCAGCTTCGACACCTACGAGCAGTACTTC. Residues: CASSFDTYEQYF.

This chain joins TRBV6-6 and TRBJ1-2, with D possibly TRBD1 on 6 matching bases. Per the germline V gene, CDR1 is MNHNY and CDR2 is SVGAGI (reference sequence). CDR3 length: 15 residues. The V end was cut by 0 bases, the J end by 7 bases, with 15 bases between. The CDR3 DNA follows: TGTGCCAGCAGTTACTCGATGGCAGGGGACATTGGCTACACCTTC. Its protein is CASSYSMAGDIGYTF.

J is TRBJ1-1 and V is TRBV27, with TRBD1 identical over 7 bases. Trimming at V came to 4 bases and at J to 0 bases, leaving 8 bases not matched to a gene. Germline assignment: CDR1 MNHEY and CDR2 SMNVEV (reference sequence). The length of the CDR3 is 16 residues. The CDR3 DNA reads TGTGCCAGCAGTTCGCCGACAGGGCCCCTGAACACTGAAGCTTTCTTT. Translated, it gives CASSSPTGPLNTEAFF.

V is TRBV5-1 and J is TRBJ1-2; possible D gene TRBD1, 5 bases. The CDR3 sequence is 17 residues long. CDR1 is SGHRS and CDR2 is YFSETQ in the germline V gene. V was pared by 0 bases and J by 1 base, with 16 bases between. CDR3 region: CASSLDGGIAYNYGYTF. The CDR3, as DNA: TGCGCCAGCAGCTTGGACGGGGGGATCGCCTATAACTATGGCTACACCTTC.

J is TRBJ2-1 and V is TRBV6-1; TRBD2 aligns across 7 bases. J lost 10 bases, V lost 1 base, and 10 bases had no gene match. This CDR3 has 15 amino acids. The germline V gene has CDR1 MNHNS and CDR2 SASEGT. The CDR3 DNA reads TGTGCCAGCAGTGAAGGATGGGGAGGGTATGGCGAGCAGTTCTTC. Translating it yields CASSEGWGGYGEQFF.

This chain uses TRBV6-1 with TRBJ2-1; 11 nucleotides match TRBD2. In germline, CDR1 is MNHNS, CDR2 SASEGT. V trimming: 6 bases; J trimming: 6 bases; junction bases outside the gene matches: 7. The CDR3 consists of 15 residues. CDR3 bases: TGTGCCAGCAGCGATCCTAGCGGGGGGTTCAATGAGCAGTTCTTC. This sequence encodes CASSDPSGGFNEQFF.

The gene calls are TRBV6-5 and TRBJ2-7; no clear D. There are 14 residues in the CDR3. Germline CDR1 and CDR2: MNHEY and SVGAGI. The V end lost 0 bases, the J end lost 4 bases, and 10 bases lay between the germline ends. This CDR3 reads CASSYSGLGYEQYF. Written as DNA, the CDR3 is TGTGCCAGCAGTTACTCGGGCCTAGGATACGAGCAGTACTTC.

The CDR3 nucleotides read TGCAGCGTGATGGAGGACACCGGGGAGCTGTTTTTT. Translated, it gives CSVMEDTGELFF. The chain combines TRBV29-1 with TRBJ2-2; tentatively, D is TRBD2 (5 bases). V was clipped by 6 bases and J by 3 bases, with 8 bases between them. There are 12 residues in the CDR3. The germline CDR1 and CDR2 sequences are SQVTM and ANQGSEA.

This chain joins TRBV27 and TRBJ2-1; TRBD2 agrees at 9 bases. V trimming: 4 bases; J trimming: 4 bases; junction bases outside the gene matches: 5. This CDR3 has 15 amino acids. Germline V gene lookup returns CDR1 MNHEY and CDR2 SMNVEV (reference sequence). CDR3 nucleotides: TGTGCCAGCAGTTCCACGACTAGCGGATACAATGAGCAGTTCTTC. Protein: CASSSTTSGYNEQFF.

This chain joins TRBV7-9 and TRBJ1-5, with D unresolved. The V end lost 5 bases, the J end lost 1 base, and 6 bases lay between the germline ends. The germline V gene has CDR1 SEHNR and CDR2 FQNEAQ (reference sequence). CDR3 length: 13 residues. The DNA for the CDR3 is TGTGCCAGCAGCGCCGACAGCAATCAGCCCCAGCATTTT. This sequence encodes CASSADSNQPQHF.

This sequence joins TRBV7-8 and TRBJ2-3; TRBD2 aligns across 9 bases. Trimming at V came to 1 base and at J to 5 bases, leaving 7 bases not matched to a gene. The CDR3 consists of 16 residues. The germline V gene encodes CDR1 SGHVS and CDR2 FQNEAQ. The CDR3 coding sequence is TGTGCCAGCAGCTTAGTGGGGCGGGAGGGCCTAGATACGCAGTATTTT. Its translation: CASSLVGREGLDTQYF.

The CDR3: CAIGVGTEAFF. CDR3 coding DNA: TGTGCCATCGGAGTAGGGACTGAAGCTTTCTTT. This chain links TRBV10-3 with TRBJ1-1; D remains unclear. V gave up 8 bases and J gave up 5 bases, with 9 bases separating them. The CDR3 contains 11 residues. Germline CDR1 is ENHRY and CDR2 is SYGVKD.

The V and J genes are TRBV6-5 and TRBJ1-1; D remains ambiguous. The CDR3 covers 15 residues. Trimming removed 4 bases from V and 2 bases from J, with 14 bases in between. Germline CDR1 reads MNHEY; CDR2 reads SVGAGI. This CDR3 is CASSSAWLLNTEAFF. CDR3 nucleotide sequence: TGTGCCAGCAGTTCGGCTTGGCTTCTAAACACTGAAGCTTTCTTT.

The J gene is TRBJ2-7, the V gene TRBV13; D uncertain. With 2 bases removed from V and 7 bases from J, the gap between germline ends came to 15 bases. Germline V gene lookup returns CDR1 PRHDT and CDR2 FYEKMQ (reference sequence). This CDR3 spans 14 amino acids. The CDR3 loop is CASSLIQTGEEQYF. For the CDR3, the DNA is TGTGCCAGCAGCTTAATCCAGACCGGTGAGGAGCAGTACTTC. Using reference TRBV13 and TRBJ2-7 for the parts outside the CDR3, the full variable domain is AAGVIQSPRHLIKEKRETATLKCYPIPRHDTVYWYQQGPGQDPQFLISFYEKMQSDKGSIPDRFSAQQFSDYHSELNMSSLELGDSALYFCASSLIQTGEEQYFGPGTRLTVT.

V gene TRBV18 combines with J gene TRBJ2-7; TRBD2 agrees at 8 bases. V shed 3 bases and J 3 bases; nucleotides not matched to a gene: 4. This CDR3 has 14 amino acids. CDR1 and CDR2 from the germline V gene are KGHSH and LQKENI. Here the CDR3 DNA reads TGTGCCAGCTCACCCGGGACTAGTGGCTACGAGCAGTACTTC. Translating it yields CASSPGTSGYEQYF.

CDR3: CASSLAIAGPSGEQFF. Here the CDR3 DNA reads TGTGCCAGCAGCTTAGCAATAGCGGGACCCTCGGGTGAGCAGTTCTTC. This chain uses TRBV7-9 with TRBJ2-1; 8 nucleotides agree with TRBD2. The CDR3 spans 16 residues. CDR1 and CDR2 from the germline V gene are SEHNR and FQNEAQ (reference sequence). J was trimmed by 9 bases and V by 0 bases; bases with no gene match: 10.

This chain joins TRBV7-8 and TRBJ1-1; no clear D gene. This CDR3 spans 13 amino acids. V gave up 5 bases and J gave up 4 bases, with 11 bases separating them. Germline CDR1 reads SGHVS; CDR2 reads FQNEAQ. The CDR3 nucleotides read TGTGCCAGCAGCCGACTGGAGGGCACTGAAGCTTTCTTT. It encodes CASSRLEGTEAFF. The full variable domain, in which reference TRBV7-8 and TRBJ1-1 provide the parts outside the CDR3, is GAGVSQSPRYKVAKRGQDVALRCDPISGHVSLFWYQQALGQGPEFLTYFQNEAQLDKSGLPSDRFFAERPEGSVSTLKIQRTQQEDSAVYLCASSRLEGTEAFFGQGTRLTVV.